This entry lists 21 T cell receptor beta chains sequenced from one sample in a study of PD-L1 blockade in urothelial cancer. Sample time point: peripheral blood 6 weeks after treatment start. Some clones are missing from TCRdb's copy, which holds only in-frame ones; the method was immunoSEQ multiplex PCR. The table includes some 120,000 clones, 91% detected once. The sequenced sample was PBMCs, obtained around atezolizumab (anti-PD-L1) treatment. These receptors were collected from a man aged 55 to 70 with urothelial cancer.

The CDR3 reads CASSISSTNEKLFF. The CDR3, as DNA: TGTGCCAGTAGTATCTCCTCAACTAATGAAAAACTGTTTTTT. The chain joins TRBV19 to TRBJ1-4; D is undetermined. Per germline, CDR1 LNHDA and CDR2 SQIVND (reference sequence). The V end lost 3 bases, the J end lost 0 bases, and 5 bases lay between the germline ends. CDR3 size: 14 residues.

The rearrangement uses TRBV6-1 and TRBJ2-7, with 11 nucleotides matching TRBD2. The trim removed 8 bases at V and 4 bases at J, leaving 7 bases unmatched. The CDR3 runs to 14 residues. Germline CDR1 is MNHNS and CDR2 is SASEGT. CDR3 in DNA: TGTGCCAGCCTCTTAGCGGGGGGGGTATACGAGCAGTACTTC. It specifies CASLLAGGVYEQYF.

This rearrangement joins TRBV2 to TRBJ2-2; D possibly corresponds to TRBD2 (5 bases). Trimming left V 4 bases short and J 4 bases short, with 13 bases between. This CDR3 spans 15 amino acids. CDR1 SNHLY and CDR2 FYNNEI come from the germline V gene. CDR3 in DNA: TGTGCCAGCAGTGTTTTCGGGGATGGCACCGGGGAGCTGTTTTTT. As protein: CASSVFGDGTGELFF.

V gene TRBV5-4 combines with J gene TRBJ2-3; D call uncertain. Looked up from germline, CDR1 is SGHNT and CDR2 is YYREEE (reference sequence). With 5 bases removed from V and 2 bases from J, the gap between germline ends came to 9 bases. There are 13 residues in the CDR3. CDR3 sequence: CASRLGNTDTQYF. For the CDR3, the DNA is TGTGCCAGCAGACTTGGTAACACAGATACGCAGTATTTT. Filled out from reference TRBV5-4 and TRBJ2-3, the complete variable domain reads ETGVTQSPTHLIKTRGQQVTLRCSSQSGHNTVSWYQQALGQGPQFIFQYYREEENGRGNFPPRFSGLQFPNYSSELNVNALELDDSALYLCASRLGNTDTQYFGPGTRLTVL.

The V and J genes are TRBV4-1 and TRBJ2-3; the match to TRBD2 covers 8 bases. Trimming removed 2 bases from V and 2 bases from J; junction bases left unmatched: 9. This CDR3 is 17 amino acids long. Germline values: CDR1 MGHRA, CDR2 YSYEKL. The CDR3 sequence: CASSQHLAGPSTDTQYF. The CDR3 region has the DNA TGCGCCAGCAGCCAACACTTAGCGGGACCCTCCACAGATACGCAGTATTTT.

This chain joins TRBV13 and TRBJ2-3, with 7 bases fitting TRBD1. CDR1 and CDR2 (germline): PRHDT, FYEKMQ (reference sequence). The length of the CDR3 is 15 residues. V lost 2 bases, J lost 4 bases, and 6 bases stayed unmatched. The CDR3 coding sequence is TGTGCCAGCAGCTTAAGACAGGGTAGTTCAGATACGCAGTATTTT. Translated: CASSLRQGSSDTQYF.

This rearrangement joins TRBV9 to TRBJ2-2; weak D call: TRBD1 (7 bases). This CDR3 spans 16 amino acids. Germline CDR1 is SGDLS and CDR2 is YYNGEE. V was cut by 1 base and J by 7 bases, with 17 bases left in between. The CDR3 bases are TGTGCCAGCAGCGTAAGTCCGACAGGGACTGACGGGGAGCTGTTTTTT. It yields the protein CASSVSPTGTDGELFF.

The CDR3 reads CSVTGTPSTDTQYF. The CDR3 DNA reads TGCAGCGTCACCGGGACACCAAGCACAGATACGCAGTATTTT. The chain has TRBV29-1 and TRBJ2-3, with a possible D match to TRBD1 (6 bases). CDR3 size: 14 residues. Germline V gene sequence: CDR1 SQVTM, CDR2 ANQGSEA. Between the trimmed V and J ends, which lost 6 bases and 0 bases, there was a span of 13 bases.

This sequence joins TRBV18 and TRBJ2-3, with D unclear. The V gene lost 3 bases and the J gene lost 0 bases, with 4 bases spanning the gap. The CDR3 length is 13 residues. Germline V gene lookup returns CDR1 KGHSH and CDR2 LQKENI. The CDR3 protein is CASSPASTDTQYF. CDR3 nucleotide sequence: TGTGCCAGCTCACCGGCTAGCACAGATACGCAGTATTTT.

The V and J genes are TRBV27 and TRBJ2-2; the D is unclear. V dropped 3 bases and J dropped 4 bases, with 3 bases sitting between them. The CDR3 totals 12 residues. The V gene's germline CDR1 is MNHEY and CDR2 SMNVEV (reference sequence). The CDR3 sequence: CASSFLTGELFF. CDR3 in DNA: TGTGCCAGCAGTTTTCTCACCGGGGAGCTGTTTTTT.

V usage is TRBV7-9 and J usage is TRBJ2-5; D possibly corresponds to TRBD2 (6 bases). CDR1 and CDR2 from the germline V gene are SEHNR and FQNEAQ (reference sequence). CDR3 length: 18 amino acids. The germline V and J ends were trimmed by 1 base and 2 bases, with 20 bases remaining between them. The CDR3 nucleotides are TGTGCCAGCAGCTTAGAGGGGAGAGGAGGGGACCAACAAGAGACCCAGTACTTC. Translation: CASSLEGRGGDQQETQYF.

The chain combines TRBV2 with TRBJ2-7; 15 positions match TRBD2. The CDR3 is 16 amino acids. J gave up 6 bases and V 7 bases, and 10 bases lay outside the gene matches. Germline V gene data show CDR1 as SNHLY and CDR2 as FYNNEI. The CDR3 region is CASTPLGLAGGGEQYF. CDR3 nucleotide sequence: TGTGCCAGCACCCCACTGGGACTAGCGGGAGGAGGCGAGCAGTACTTC.

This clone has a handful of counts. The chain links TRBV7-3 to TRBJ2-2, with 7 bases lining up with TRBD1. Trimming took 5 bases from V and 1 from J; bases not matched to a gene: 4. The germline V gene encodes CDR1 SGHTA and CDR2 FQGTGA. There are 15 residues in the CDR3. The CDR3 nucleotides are TGTGCCAGCAGCCCCAGGACAGGGAACACCGGGGAGCTGTTTTTT. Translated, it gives CASSPRTGNTGELFF. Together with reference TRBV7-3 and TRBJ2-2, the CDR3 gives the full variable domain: GAGVSQTPSNKVTEKGKYVELRCDPISGHTALYWYRQSLGQGPEFLIYFQGTGAADDSGLPNDRFFAVRPEGSVSTLKIQRTERGDSAVYLCASSPRTGNTGELFFGEGSRLTVL.

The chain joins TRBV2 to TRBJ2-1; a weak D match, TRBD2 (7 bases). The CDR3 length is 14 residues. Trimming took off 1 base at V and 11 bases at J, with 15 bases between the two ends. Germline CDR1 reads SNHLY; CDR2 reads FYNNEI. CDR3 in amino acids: CASSEEGGLRKQFF. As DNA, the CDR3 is TGTGCCAGCAGTGAAGAGGGGGGGCTAAGAAAGCAGTTCTTC. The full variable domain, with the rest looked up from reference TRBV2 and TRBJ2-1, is EPEVTQTPSHQVTQMGQEVILRCVPISNHLYFYWYRQILGQKVEFLVSFYNNEISEKSEIFDDQFSVERPDGSNFTLKIRSTKLEDSAMYFCASSEEGGLRKQFFGPGTRLTVL.

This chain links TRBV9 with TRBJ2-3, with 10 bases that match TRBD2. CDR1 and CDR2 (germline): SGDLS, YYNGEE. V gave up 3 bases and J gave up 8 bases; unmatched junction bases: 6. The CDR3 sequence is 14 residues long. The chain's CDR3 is CASSEQRGGSTQYF. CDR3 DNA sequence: TGTGCCAGCAGCGAACAGCGGGGGGGAAGTACGCAGTATTTT.

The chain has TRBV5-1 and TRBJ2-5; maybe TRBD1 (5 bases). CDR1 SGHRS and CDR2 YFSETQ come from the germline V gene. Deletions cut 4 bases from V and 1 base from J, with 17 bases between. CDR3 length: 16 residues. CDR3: CASSLRGSGFQETQYF. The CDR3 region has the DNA TGCGCCAGCAGCCTTCGCGGATCAGGGTTCCAAGAGACCCAGTACTTC.

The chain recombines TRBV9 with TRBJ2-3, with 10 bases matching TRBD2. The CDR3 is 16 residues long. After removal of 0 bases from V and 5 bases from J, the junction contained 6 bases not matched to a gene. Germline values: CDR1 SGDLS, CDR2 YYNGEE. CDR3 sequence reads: CASSVAASGGGDTQYF. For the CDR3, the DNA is TGTGCCAGCAGCGTAGCAGCTAGCGGGGGCGGAGATACGCAGTATTTT.

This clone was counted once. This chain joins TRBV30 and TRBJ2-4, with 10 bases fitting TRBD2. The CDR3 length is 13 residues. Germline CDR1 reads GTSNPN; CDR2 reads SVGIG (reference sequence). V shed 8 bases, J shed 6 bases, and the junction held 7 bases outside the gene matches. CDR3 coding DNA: TGTGCCCAAGCGGGAGGGCCTGGAAACATTCAGTACTTC. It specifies CAQAGGPGNIQYF.

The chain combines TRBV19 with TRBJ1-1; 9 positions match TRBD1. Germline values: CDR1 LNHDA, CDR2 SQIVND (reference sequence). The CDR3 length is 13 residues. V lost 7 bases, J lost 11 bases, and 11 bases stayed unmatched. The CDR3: CASTQTGGGRAFF. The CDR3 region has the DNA TGTGCCAGTACCCAAACAGGGGGCGGTCGGGCTTTCTTT.

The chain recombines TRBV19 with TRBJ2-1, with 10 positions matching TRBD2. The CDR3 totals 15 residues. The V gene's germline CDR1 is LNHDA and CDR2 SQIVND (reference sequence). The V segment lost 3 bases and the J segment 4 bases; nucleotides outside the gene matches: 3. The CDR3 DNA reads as TGTGCCAGTAGTATCGGAGCGGGAGGGTACAATGAGCAGTTCTTC. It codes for CASSIGAGGYNEQFF.

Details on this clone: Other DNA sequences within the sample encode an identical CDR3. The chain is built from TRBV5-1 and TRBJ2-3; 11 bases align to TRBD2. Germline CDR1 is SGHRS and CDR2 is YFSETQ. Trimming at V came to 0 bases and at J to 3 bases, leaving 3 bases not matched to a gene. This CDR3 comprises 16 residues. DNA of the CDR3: TGCGCCAGCAGCTTGGGGGCTAGCGGGGGGACAGATACGCAGTATTTT. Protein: CASSLGASGGTDTQYF.